This TCR beta chain comes out of a study of response to subunit inactivated influenza vaccine. The study, taken as a whole, reports: Only a handful of new T cells, the authors suggested, are recruited with each seasonal influenza vaccination.

On this clonotype itself: Its specificity is not known.

TCRdb redid the calling of the RT-PCR reads with MiXCR, one entry per CDR3 protein. The data contain some 500,000 distinct CDR3 sequences, around 25% of them singletons. The germline gives CDR1 SQVTM, CDR2 ANQGSEA. V was clipped by 6 bases and J by 3 bases; unmatched bases: 6. The CDR3 totals 13 residues. J is TRBJ1-1 and V is TRBV29-1, with 8 bases matching TRBD1. The sequencing used CD4+ T cells sorted from PBMCs, collected 5 to 6 days after vaccination. This sequence originates from a middle-aged man who received an inactivated influenza vaccine. This CDR3 reads CSVWDRRYTEAFF. For the CDR3, the DNA is TGCAGCGTCTGGGACAGGAGATACACTGAAGCTTTCTTT.